Each of the 25 T cell receptor beta chains below was sequenced from the same sample in a study of monozygotic twins with inflammatory bowel disease. Reanalyzing the 5' RACE reads, TCRdb keeps one entry per CDR3 protein, without DNA. In total, the table holds about 210,000 distinct CDR3 sequences. What was sequenced was blood. These receptors were taken from a human donor with ulcerative colitis or Crohn's disease, or a healthy co-twin of an affected twin (not recorded which).

The chain carries TRBV7-3 and TRBJ1-4; TCRdb returns TRBD1, unconfirmable since there is no DNA. Germline V gives CDR1 SGHTA, CDR2 FQGTGA. This CDR3 has 15 amino acids. The CDR3 sequence is CASSLAPAANEKLFF.

CDR3: CASSSGGGMGEKLFF. V is TRBV11-2 and J is TRBJ1-4. Per the germline V gene, CDR1 is SGHAT and CDR2 is FQNNGV. The CDR3 sequence is 15 residues long.

The gene calls are TRBV5-8 and TRBJ1-2. The CDR3 spans 14 residues. Germline V lookup: CDR1 SGHTS, CDR2 YDEGEE. CDR3 sequence: CASSLPTVNYGYTF. Full variable domain (rest looked up from reference TRBV5-8 and TRBJ1-2): EAGVTQSPTHLIKTRGQQATLRCSPISGHTSVYWYQQALGLGLQFLLWYDEGEERNRGNFPPRFSGRQFPNYSSELNVNALELEDSALYLCASSLPTVNYGYTFGSGTRLTVV.

This sequence joins TRBV18 and TRBJ2-5. This CDR3 has 14 residues. CDR1 is KGHSH, CDR2 LQKENI, per germline. The CDR3 spells CASSETMIQETQYF.

The chain recombines TRBV20-1 with TRBJ2-1; TCRdb's D call, TRBD1, is unchecked because there is no DNA. The CDR3 spans 13 residues. Germline V gene lookup returns CDR1 DFQATT and CDR2 SNEGSKA (reference sequence). The CDR3 loop reads CSARDLQGGEQFF.

J is TRBJ1-4 and V is TRBV20-1. The V gene's germline CDR1 is DFQATT and CDR2 SNEGSKA (reference sequence). This CDR3 is 16 amino acids long. The CDR3: CSASRRTGTTNEKLFF.

The chain combines TRBV10-3 with TRBJ2-5; without DNA, the TCRdb call of TRBD2 cannot be checked. Germline V gene data show CDR1 as ENHRY and CDR2 as SYGVKD. The CDR3 covers 16 residues. The chain's CDR3 is CAISRILAGGSETQYF.

This sequence joins TRBV29-1 and TRBJ2-3; TCRdb's D call of TRBD1 is untestable without DNA. The CDR3 consists of 13 residues. CDR1 is SQVTM, CDR2 ANQGSEA, per germline. CDR3 sequence: CSVGRAVVDTQYF.

The rearrangement links TRBV6-5 to TRBJ1-2; checking the TCRdb D call of TRBD1 is not possible without DNA. Germline V gene lookup returns CDR1 MNHEY and CDR2 SVGAGI. CDR3 size: 13 residues. The CDR3 loop is CASRMRGLGGYTF.

V is TRBV5-6 and J is TRBJ2-4; TCRdb returns TRBD2, unconfirmable since there is no DNA. The CDR3 is 15 amino acids. CDR1 is SGHDT and CDR2 is YYEEEE in the germline V gene. This CDR3 is CASSFGRGAKNIQYF.

The genes are TRBV19 and TRBJ1-1; checking the TCRdb D call of TRBD1 is not possible without DNA. CDR1 is LNHDA and CDR2 is SQIVND in the germline V gene (reference sequence). This CDR3 spans 13 amino acids. The CDR3: CASSPDRVTEAFF. Combining the CDR3 with reference TRBV19 and TRBJ1-1 gives the whole variable domain DGGITQSPKYLFRKEGQNVTLSCEQNLNHDAMYWYRQDPGQGLRLIYYSQIVNDFQKGDIAEGYSVSREKKESFPLTVTSAQKNPTAFYLCASSPDRVTEAFFGQGTRLTVV.

This chain joins TRBV18 and TRBJ2-7; the TCRdb D gene call, TRBD1, has no DNA to confirm it. The CDR3 loop spans 15 amino acids. Germline V gene lookup returns CDR1 KGHSH and CDR2 LQKENI. CDR3 sequence reads: CASSPPGTGGDEQYF.

The chain is built from TRBV6-2 or TRBV6-3 and TRBJ2-7; absent DNA, TCRdb's TRBD1 call cannot be checked. This CDR3 contains 17 residues. Per the germline V gene, CDR1 is MNHEY and CDR2 is SVGEGT. CDR3: CASSYTRGRGSSYEQYF.

The V gene is TRBV5-1, the J gene TRBJ1-2; TCRdb proposes TRBD1, but this gene call is untestable without DNA. The CDR3 loop spans 15 amino acids. In germline, CDR1 is SGHRS, CDR2 YFSETQ. CDR3 in amino acids: CASSLEGTENYGYTF.

The CDR3 here is CASSFDRFPYNEQFF. V and J are TRBV6-1 and TRBJ2-1; the TRBD1 assignment by TCRdb is unverifiable without DNA. The CDR3 is made up of 15 amino acids. Germline CDR1 MNHNS, CDR2 SASEGT.

The chain employs TRBV13 and TRBJ1-4. CDR3 length: 12 residues. Per germline, CDR1 PRHDT and CDR2 FYEKMQ (reference sequence). CDR3 region: CASSPRGEKLFF.

This rearrangement joins TRBV9 to TRBJ1-1; the TCRdb call, TRBD1, lacks DNA for checking. The CDR3 is 14 amino acids. CDR1 is SGDLS and CDR2 is YYNGEE in the germline V gene. The CDR3: CASSVEGAGTEAFF.

The rearrangement links TRBV14 to TRBJ2-1; without DNA, the TCRdb call of TRBD2 cannot be checked. The CDR3 is 17 residues long. Germline CDR1 reads SGHDN; CDR2 reads FVKESK. Here the CDR3 reads CASSQDKEGLSGDEQFF.

V gene TRBV27 combines with J gene TRBJ2-7; absent DNA, TCRdb's TRBD2 call cannot be checked. The CDR3 is 15 amino acids. Germline-derived CDR1 and CDR2 are MNHEY and SMNVEV (reference sequence). The CDR3 protein is CASSRSGGYPYEQYF.

The gene calls are TRBV3-1 and TRBJ2-7; with no DNA, the TCRdb D assignment of TRBD1 cannot be verified. Looked up from germline, CDR1 is LGHDT and CDR2 is YNNKEL (reference sequence). There are 16 residues in the CDR3. CDR3 region: CASSQDGTGKAYEQYF.

The CDR3 reads CASSIVGHNEQFF. The chain couples TRBV19 to TRBJ2-1. The CDR3 covers 13 residues. Germline V gives CDR1 LNHDA, CDR2 SQIVND (reference sequence).

The chain couples TRBV5-1 to TRBJ2-7. Germline CDR1 reads SGHRS; CDR2 reads YFSETQ. The CDR3 is 15 residues long. The CDR3 protein is CASKALPSSSYEHYF.

The J gene is TRBJ2-1, the V gene TRBV5-5. Germline CDR1 reads SGHKS; CDR2 reads YYEKEE (reference sequence). The CDR3 contains 17 residues. The CDR3 protein is CASSLALRVLNINEQFF.

This chain joins TRBV10-2 and TRBJ2-2; lacking DNA, the TRBD1 call made by TCRdb goes unchecked. The CDR3 has 15 amino acids. The germline V gene encodes CDR1 WSHSY and CDR2 SAAADI. This CDR3 reads CATLTEGGNTGELFF.

The chain recombines TRBV7-9 with TRBJ1-5; there is no DNA to check the TCRdb D call of TRBD1. Looked up from germline, CDR1 is SEHNR and CDR2 is FQNEAQ (reference sequence). The length of the CDR3 is 16 residues. CDR3 sequence: CASSLVGDRGNQPQHF. Looking up the rest from reference TRBV7-9 and TRBJ1-5 gives the full variable domain: DTGVSQNPRHKITKRGQNVTFRCDPISEHNRLYWYRQTLGQGPEFLTYFQNEAQLEKSRLLSDRFSAERPKGSFSTLEIQRTEQGDSAMYLCASSLVGDRGNQPQHFGDGTRLSIL.